Each of the 17 T cell receptor beta chains below was sequenced from the same sample in a study of blood T cells in healthy people across ages. A J-beta primer mix and a sample-barcoded 5' primer were used in a second PCR of roughly 6 to 11 cycles. MiXCR was run by TCRdb on the 5' RACE reads, yielding one entry per CDR3 protein. The sample has over 750,000 distinct CDR3 sequences; around a quarter are singletons. These data were also reused for a study on T cells of mothers and their children.

The sequencing input was blood. These receptors all stem from a boy between 10 and 17 years old in good health.

The V and J genes are TRBV14 and TRBJ1-1; TRBD1 might be the D (5 bases). Germline assignment: CDR1 SGHDN and CDR2 FVKESK. V was shortened by 1 base and J by 7 bases, with 10 bases between the two germline ends. The CDR3 spans 13 residues. CDR3 coding DNA: TGTGCCAGCAGCCAAGGGGGACGTGGTGAAGCTTTCTTT. This codes for CASSQGGRGEAFF.

This clonotype was detected a few times. This sequence joins TRBV12-3 or TRBV12-4 and TRBJ2-5, with unresolved D. This CDR3 contains 14 residues. V was clipped by 5 bases and J by 7 bases, with 17 bases between them. This CDR3 reads CASSRSGPPGTQYF. The CDR3 DNA is TGTGCCAGCAGTCGGTCCGGGCCCCCCGGGACCCAGTACTTC.

The sample holds many counts of this clonotype. The J gene is TRBJ2-5, the V gene TRBV6-5, with 9 bases aligning to TRBD2. Unmatched junction bases numbered 7, after V lost 4 bases and J lost 4 bases. The CDR3 runs to 15 residues. The germline CDR1 and CDR2 sequences are MNHEY and SVGAGI. The CDR3 bases are TGTGCCAGCAGTTCTCCGGGACTAGCAGGAGAGACCCAGTACTTC. This gives the protein CASSSPGLAGETQYF.

The DNA of the CDR3 is TGTGCCAGCAGTTCCCGACTAGCGGGGGACCCAGATACGCAGTATTTT. This translates into CASSSRLAGDPDTQYF. The J gene is TRBJ2-3, the V gene TRBV27, with TRBD2 matching over 12 bases. The CDR3 sequence is 16 residues long. Germline V CDR1 and CDR2: MNHEY, SMNVEV (reference sequence). Trimming took 4 bases from V and 4 from J; bases not matched to a gene: 6.

This clonotype was observed once. This chain uses TRBV5-1 with TRBJ2-3, with D possibly matching TRBD2 (5 bases). The germline V gene has CDR1 SGHRS and CDR2 YFSETQ. V gave up 6 bases and J gave up 0 bases, with 17 bases separating them. This CDR3 contains 16 residues. This CDR3 reads CASMDILAPSTDTQYF. The CDR3 DNA follows: TGCGCCAGCATGGATATCTTAGCGCCCAGCACAGATACGCAGTATTTT. Full variable domain (missing parts from reference TRBV5-1 and TRBJ2-3): KAGVTQTPRYLIKTRGQQVTLSCSPISGHRSVSWYQQTPGQGLQFLFEYFSETQRNKGNFPGRFSGRQFSNSRSEMNVSTLELGDSALYLCASMDILAPSTDTQYFGPGTRLTVL.

This clonotype turned up a few times. The chain has TRBV19 and TRBJ2-2; TRBD1 is a possible D gene (6 bases). Germline V gives CDR1 LNHDA, CDR2 SQIVND (reference sequence). The germline V and J ends were trimmed by 6 bases and 6 bases, with 17 bases remaining between them. The CDR3 runs to 15 residues. The CDR3, as DNA: TGTGCCAGTAGCTTAGTTTCAGGGGCGGCCGGGGAGCTGTTTTTT. It specifies CASSLVSGAAGELFF.

This clonotype occurred a few times. This chain links TRBV6-6 with TRBJ1-4; tentatively, D is TRBD1 (5 bases). The V gene lost 5 bases and the J gene lost 8 bases, with 15 bases spanning the gap. The germline V gene encodes CDR1 MNHNY and CDR2 SVGAGI (reference sequence). The CDR3 length is 14 residues. The DNA for the CDR3 is TGTGCCAGCAGTAAACCTGGGGGTAACGAAAAACTGTTTTTT. Protein product: CASSKPGGNEKLFF.

This clonotype was recorded a few times. The chain recombines TRBV13 with TRBJ1-2; possible D gene TRBD1, 5 bases. Germline V gene lookup returns CDR1 PRHDT and CDR2 FYEKMQ (reference sequence). This CDR3 region has 15 residues. The V and J ends lost 5 bases and 8 bases respectively, with 21 bases between them. The CDR3 loop is CASSLQRAGGSGYTF. For the CDR3, the DNA is TGTGCCAGCAGCCTACAGCGGGCGGGGGGGTCAGGCTACACCTTC. Full variable domain (missing parts from reference TRBV13 and TRBJ1-2): AAGVIQSPRHLIKEKRETATLKCYPIPRHDTVYWYQQGPGQDPQFLISFYEKMQSDKGSIPDRFSAQQFSDYHSELNMSSLELGDSALYFCASSLQRAGGSGYTFGSGTRLTVV.

V and J are TRBV4-1 and TRBJ2-5; tentatively, D is TRBD1 (6 bases). The assigned J gene may be wrong: the sequence end matches TRBJ2-7 better. This CDR3 has 19 residues. Germline V gene data show CDR1 as MGHRA and CDR2 as YSYEKL. CDR3 bases: TGCGCCAGCAGCCTAATAATCCCCAAAAGGGGGTATAATTCCTACGAGCAGTACTTC. Translation gives CASSLIIPKRGYNSYEQYF.

The chain combines TRBV20-1 with TRBJ2-4, with 9 bases lining up with TRBD1. The germline V gene has CDR1 DFQATT and CDR2 SNEGSKA (reference sequence). V trimming: 7 bases; J trimming: 3 bases; junction bases outside the gene matches: 4. The CDR3 has 13 residues. The CDR3 sequence is CSVQGAYKNIQYF. The CDR3 DNA is TGCAGTGTACAGGGGGCTTACAAAAACATTCAGTACTTC.

Here the CDR3 DNA reads TGTGCCAGCAGACAGGGCGCGATTGCGACCCAAGGCGATGAGCAGTTCTTC. Residues: CASRQGAIATQGDEQFF. V usage is TRBV6-1 and J usage is TRBJ2-1; D may be TRBD1 (6 bases). This CDR3 spans 17 amino acids. Germline V CDR1 and CDR2: MNHNS, SASEGT. The germline V and J ends were trimmed by 6 bases and 8 bases, with 26 bases remaining between them.

This clonotype has a handful of counts. The gene calls are TRBV4-1 and TRBJ2-1; 11 nucleotides line up with TRBD2. In germline, CDR1 is MGHRA, CDR2 YSYEKL. V gave up 0 bases and J gave up 7 bases; unmatched junction bases: 11. The CDR3 has 18 residues. The DNA for the CDR3 is TGCGCCAGCAGCCAAGATGAAGAACTAGCGGGAGATCCGAATGAGCAGTTCTTC. Its translation is CASSQDEELAGDPNEQFF.

The CDR3 is CSARVRGLGETQYF. Here the CDR3 DNA reads TGCAGTGCTAGAGTCAGGGGGTTAGGTGAGACCCAGTACTTC. The chain recombines TRBV20-1 with TRBJ2-5, with TRBD1 matching 7 bases. CDR1 is DFQATT, CDR2 SNEGSKA, per germline (reference sequence). The CDR3 length is 14 residues. V gave up 1 base and J gave up 5 bases; unmatched junction bases: 7.

The V and J genes are TRBV12-3 or TRBV12-4 and TRBJ2-1; 8 bases are a match to TRBD1. The CDR3 spans 16 residues. The J segment lost 8 bases and the V segment lost 1 base, leaving 10 bases of the junction unmatched. The CDR3 region is CASSLGVAGGKYEQFF. CDR3 sequence (DNA): TGTGCCAGCAGTTTAGGGGTTGCAGGGGGCAAGTATGAGCAGTTCTTC.

This clonotype was counted only a few times. The chain is built from TRBV20-1 and TRBJ2-7; 8 nucleotides line up with TRBD2. CDR3 size: 13 residues. Germline V gene data show CDR1 as DFQATT and CDR2 as SNEGSKA (reference sequence). J lost 4 bases, V lost 6 bases, and 8 bases had no gene match. CDR3 amino acids: CSAERESNYEQYF. As DNA, the CDR3 is TGCAGTGCAGAGCGGGAGTCTAATTACGAGCAGTACTTC.

This clonotype was seen only a few times. The gene calls are TRBV11-2 and TRBJ1-2; D might be TRBD1 (5 bases). Trimming cost V 4 bases and J 5 bases, with 17 bases left between them. The CDR3 spans 15 residues. Germline CDR1 reads SGHAT; CDR2 reads FQNNGV. CDR3 sequence reads: CASSSPRDGGYGYTF. Here the CDR3 DNA reads TGTGCCAGCAGCTCCCCAAGGGACGGGGGTTATGGCTACACCTTC.

The chain carries TRBV28 and TRBJ2-7, with 10 bases identical to TRBD2. This CDR3 comprises 16 residues. Germline V gives CDR1 MDHEN, CDR2 SYDVKM. The ends lost 3 bases at V and 6 bases at J; junction bases unmatched: 11. Written as DNA, the CDR3 is TGTGCCAGCAGTTTCCAGCGGGAGGGCCGGTCAGGCGAGCAGTACTTC. It specifies CASSFQREGRSGEQYF.